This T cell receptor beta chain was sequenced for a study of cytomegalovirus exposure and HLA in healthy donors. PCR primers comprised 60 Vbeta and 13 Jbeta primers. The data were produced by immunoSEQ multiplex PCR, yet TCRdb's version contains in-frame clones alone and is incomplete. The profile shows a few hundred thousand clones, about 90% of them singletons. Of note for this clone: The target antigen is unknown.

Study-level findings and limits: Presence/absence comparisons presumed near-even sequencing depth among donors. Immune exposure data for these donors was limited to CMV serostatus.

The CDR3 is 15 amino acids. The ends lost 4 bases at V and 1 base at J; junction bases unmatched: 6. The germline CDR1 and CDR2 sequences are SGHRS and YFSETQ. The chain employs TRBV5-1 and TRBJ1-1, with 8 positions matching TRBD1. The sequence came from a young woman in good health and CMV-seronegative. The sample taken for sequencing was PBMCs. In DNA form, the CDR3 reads TGCGCCAGCAGCAGAGTGGGACAGGCGAACACTGAAGCTTTCTTT. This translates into CASSRVGQANTEAFF.